These 27 T cell receptor beta chains share one sample of origin, sequenced in a study of CD8 T cells in ankylosing spondylitis. TCRdb ran MiXCR on the 5' RACE reads and lists one entry per CDR3 protein. The sample holds about 240,000 distinct CDR3 sequences, around 9.1% seen once. The sample comprised blood, either unsorted or a sorted T cell fraction (not recorded which). The receptors were sampled from a male donor with ankylosing spondylitis or in good health (not recorded which).

This clonotype came up many times. This chain connects TRBV4-3 to TRBJ2-1; 9 bases align to TRBD1. Germline V gives CDR1 LGHNA, CDR2 YSLEER. The V segment lost 0 bases and the J segment 2 bases; nucleotides outside the gene matches: 5. The CDR3 extends over 17 amino acids. CDR3 coding DNA: TGCGCCAGCAGCCAAGAAGAACGACAGGGGGCCTACAATGAGCAGTTCTTC. Translated: CASSQEERQGAYNEQFF.

Many counts were recorded for this clonotype. This sequence joins TRBV6-2 or TRBV6-3 and TRBJ2-2; D gene uncertain. The ends were cut back, 2 bases at V and 4 bases at J, with 11 bases in the middle. The CDR3 contains 15 residues. CDR1 is MNHEY and CDR2 is SVGEGT in the germline V gene. CDR3 amino acids: CASSYPQLGTGELFF. The DNA of the CDR3 is TGTGCCAGCAGTTACCCCCAGCTTGGCACCGGGGAGCTGTTTTTT.

This clonotype showed up just a few times. The rearrangement links TRBV30 to TRBJ1-2; D gene uncertain. CDR1 GTSNPN and CDR2 SVGIG come from the germline V gene (reference sequence). Trimming stripped 8 bases from V and 3 bases from J, with 16 bases between. The CDR3 covers 13 residues. CDR3: CAPKRAVDYGYTF. CDR3 DNA sequence: TGTGCCCCAAAGCGGGCCGTGGACTATGGCTACACCTTC. The full variable domain, in which reference TRBV30 and TRBJ1-2 provide the parts outside the CDR3, is SQTIHQWPATLVQPVGSPLSLECTVEGTSNPNLYWYRQAAGRGLQLLFYSVGIGQISSEVPQNLSASRPQDRQFILSSKKLLLSDSGFYLCAPKRAVDYGYTFGSGTRLTVV.

In its sample, this clonotype was seen many times. The CDR3 is CASSQDLKAAEQYF. As DNA, the CDR3 is TGCGCCAGCAGCCAAGATTTGAAGGCAGCAGAGCAGTACTTC. The chain is built from TRBV4-1 and TRBJ2-7; D unclear. CDR1 is MGHRA, CDR2 YSYEKL, per germline. V was cut by 0 bases and J by 7 bases, with 13 bases left in between. This CDR3 contains 14 residues.

This clonotype was seen at least ten times. V is TRBV6-1 and J is TRBJ2-2; TRBD1 agrees at 9 bases. The CDR3 is 16 amino acids. Germline V lookup: CDR1 MNHNS, CDR2 SASEGT. Germline trimming cut 3 bases from V and 1 base from J; bases unmatched to any gene: 3. As DNA, the CDR3 is TGTGCCAGCAGTGACCCGGGACAGGGGAACACCGGGGAGCTGTTTTTT. It translates to CASSDPGQGNTGELFF.

This clonotype was detected ten times or more. The V call is TRBV6-1, the J call TRBJ1-1; D perhaps matches TRBD1 (6 bases). Germline values: CDR1 MNHNS, CDR2 SASEGT. Trimming took 8 bases from V and 4 from J, leaving 8 bases between them. CDR3 length equals 11 residues. The CDR3: CASEGVTEAFF. For the CDR3, the DNA is TGTGCCAGCGAGGGGGTCACTGAAGCTTTCTTT.

This rearrangement joins TRBV25-1 to TRBJ2-3; unclear D gene. Between the trimmed V and J ends, which lost 1 base and 2 bases, there was a span of 7 bases. Germline V gene sequence: CDR1 MGHDK, CDR2 SYGVNS. There are 14 residues in the CDR3. The CDR3, as DNA: TGTGCCAGCAGTGAATGGCCAGTCACAGATACGCAGTATTTT. Translation: CASSEWPVTDTQYF.

This clonotype was picked up many times. The CDR3 reads CASSEDWTGGSEQYF. The DNA for the CDR3 is TGTGCCAGCAGTGAAGACTGGACAGGGGGCAGCGAGCAGTACTTC. V gene TRBV6-1 combines with J gene TRBJ2-7, with TRBD1 matching over 11 bases. CDR3 length equals 15 residues. V shed 1 base and J 6 bases; nucleotides not matched to a gene: 5. CDR1 and CDR2 (germline): MNHNS, SASEGT.

This clonotype was counted at least ten times. The chain is built from TRBV11-2 and TRBJ2-5; TRBD2 matches 7 bases. The CDR3 contains 16 residues. With V trimmed by 1 base and J by 0 bases, 5 bases remained unmatched. Germline CDR1 is SGHAT and CDR2 is FQNNGV. CDR3 in DNA: TGTGCCAGCAGCTTAGGTACTAGCGTATACCAAGAGACCCAGTACTTC. Its protein product is CASSLGTSVYQETQYF.

With respect to this clonotype: A much larger clone lies one base from this, so it may be a read error. The chain joins TRBV7-8 to TRBJ2-1; D not resolved. The ends were cut back, 0 bases at V and 2 bases at J, with 8 bases in the middle. This CDR3 contains 15 residues. Germline V gene sequence: CDR1 SGHVS, CDR2 FQNEAQ. CDR3 amino acids: CASSLAETPYNEQFF. DNA for the CDR3: TGTGCCAGCAGCTTAGCGGAGACACCCTACAATGAGCAGTTCTTC. The variable domain in full, completed from reference TRBV7-8 and TRBJ2-1, reads GAGVSQSPRYKVAKRGQDVALRCDPISGHVSLFWYQQALGQGPEFLTYFQNEAQLDKSGLPSDRFFAERPEGSVSTLKIQRTQQEDSAVYLCASSLAETPYNEQFFGPGTRLTVL.

This clonotype has only a few counts. V is TRBV5-1 and J is TRBJ2-1; D unclear. Trimming removed 4 bases at V and 0 bases at J, with 11 bases between. The CDR3 has 15 residues. Germline CDR1 SGHRS, CDR2 YFSETQ. The CDR3 DNA reads as TGCGCCAGCAGCGCGTTAGATAGCTCCTACAATGAGCAGTTCTTC. Its protein product is CASSALDSSYNEQFF.

This clonotype was counted many times. The V and J genes are TRBV9 and TRBJ1-2; D remains unclear. Trimming pared 4 bases from V and 4 bases from J, leaving 17 bases between. The CDR3 consists of 15 residues. CDR1 is SGDLS, CDR2 YYNGEE, per germline. CDR3 in amino acids: CASSSSPGRSYGYTF. CDR3 nucleotides: TGTGCCAGCAGCAGTAGCCCCGGCAGGAGCTATGGCTACACCTTC.

Only a few counts were recorded for this clonotype. The rearrangement links TRBV5-1 to TRBJ2-7; 13 bases fit TRBD2. This CDR3 region has 15 residues. The V gene's germline CDR1 is SGHRS and CDR2 YFSETQ. V trimming: 4 bases; J trimming: 6 bases; junction bases outside the gene matches: 7. In DNA, the CDR3 is TGCGCCAGCAGCGTAGGGGGACTAGCGGGACTCGAGCAGTACTTC. Translated: CASSVGGLAGLEQYF.

This clonotype has ten or more counts. CDR3 sequence reads: CAWTRQGGGSPLHF. The CDR3 DNA reads as TGTGCCTGGACCCGACAGGGAGGAGGTTCACCCCTCCACTTT. V usage is TRBV30 and J usage is TRBJ1-6; the match to TRBD1 covers 7 bases. With V trimmed by 4 bases and J by 9 bases, 9 bases remained unmatched. The CDR3 spans 14 residues. The germline V gene has CDR1 GTSNPN and CDR2 SVGIG (reference sequence).

This clonotype appeared a few times. The chain couples TRBV25-1 to TRBJ2-7, with D perhaps matching TRBD1 or TRBD2 (5 bases each). This CDR3 is 14 amino acids long. With 0 bases removed from V and 5 bases from J, the gap between germline ends came to 11 bases. Germline lookup yields CDR1 MGHDK and CDR2 SYGVNS. The CDR3 reads CASSEYRGVDEQYF. The CDR3 DNA sequence: TGTGCCAGCAGTGAATATAGAGGGGTCGACGAGCAGTACTTC.

This clonotype has a count of ten or more. The chain couples TRBV20-1 to TRBJ1-1; the match to TRBD1 covers 7 bases. The V gene's germline CDR1 is DFQATT and CDR2 SNEGSKA (reference sequence). The CDR3 contains 13 residues. Unmatched junction bases numbered 7, after V lost 5 bases and J lost 4 bases. The CDR3 sequence: CSAQTGEVTEAFF. CDR3 DNA: TGCAGTGCTCAAACAGGGGAGGTCACTGAAGCTTTCTTT.

This clonotype was observed many times. This sequence joins TRBV29-1 and TRBJ1-2, with 10 bases lining up with TRBD1. V was pared by 3 bases and J by 5 bases, with 3 bases of the junction left unmatched. The length of the CDR3 is 13 residues. The germline V gene encodes CDR1 SQVTM and CDR2 ANQGSEA. DNA of the CDR3: TGCAGCGTTGAGACAGGGGGCAGGTATGGCTACACCTTC. Protein: CSVETGGRYGYTF.

The V and J genes are TRBV5-1 and TRBJ2-7; maybe TRBD1 (6 bases). Trimming shortened V by 3 bases and J by 2 bases, and 15 bases separated the two germline ends. Germline CDR1 and CDR2: SGHRS and YFSETQ. The CDR3 sequence is 15 residues long. CDR3 protein: CASSSPEQGTYEQYF. The CDR3 bases are TGCGCCAGCAGCTCACCGGAACAGGGCACCTACGAGCAGTACTTC.

This clonotype was recorded many times. The chain uses TRBV29-1 and TRBJ1-2; the match to TRBD1 covers 7 bases. Germline lookup yields CDR1 SQVTM and CDR2 ANQGSEA. The CDR3 is 17 amino acids. After removal of 5 bases from V and 4 bases from J, the junction contained 19 bases not matched to a gene. The chain's CDR3 is CSVPTFITGERGYGYTF. The CDR3 DNA reads TGCAGCGTTCCAACCTTTATCACAGGGGAGAGAGGCTATGGCTACACCTTC.

This clonotype was seen many times. This chain uses TRBV7-2 with TRBJ1-2, with D maybe TRBD1 (6 bases). The CDR3 loop spans 15 amino acids. Looked up from germline, CDR1 is SGHTA and CDR2 is FQGNSA. Trimming removed 3 bases at V and 3 bases at J, with 14 bases between. This chain's CDR3 is CASSLMGGGDYGYTF. The CDR3 DNA reads TGTGCCAGCAGCTTGATGGGCGGGGGCGACTATGGCTACACCTTC.

This sequence joins TRBV30 and TRBJ1-5, with unresolved D. V was clipped by 3 bases and J by 6 bases, with 9 bases between them. The CDR3 loop spans 12 amino acids. Germline assignment: CDR1 GTSNPN and CDR2 SVGIG (reference sequence). CDR3 nucleotide sequence: TGTGCCTGGAGGGGGTCGGGTCAGCCCCAGCATTTT. Encoded protein: CAWRGSGQPQHF.

This clonotype was found many times. This chain uses TRBV20-1 with TRBJ1-2; D ambiguous. The germline V and J ends were trimmed by 0 bases and 3 bases, with 8 bases remaining between them. The CDR3 is made up of 13 amino acids. The germline V gene encodes CDR1 DFQATT and CDR2 SNEGSKA (reference sequence). The CDR3 DNA follows: TGCAGTGCTAGAGAACCGGGCGACTATGGCTACACCTTC. Its translation: CSAREPGDYGYTF.

This clonotype has a count of ten or more. CDR3 sequence: CSAREQGNEQYF. For the CDR3, the DNA is TGCAGTGCTAGAGAACAGGGTAACGAGCAGTACTTC. The chain employs TRBV20-1 and TRBJ2-7; D is perhaps TRBD1 (6 bases). V shed 0 bases and J shed 5 bases, with 8 bases lying between them. Germline V gene data show CDR1 as DFQATT and CDR2 as SNEGSKA (reference sequence). The CDR3 has 12 residues.

The sample holds many counts of this clonotype. The V gene is TRBV11-2, the J gene TRBJ1-2; the D is unclear. CDR3 length: 12 amino acids. V was clipped by 5 bases and J by 8 bases, with 12 bases between them. The germline CDR1 and CDR2 sequences are SGHAT and FQNNGV. The CDR3 protein is CASSLPTGGYTF. CDR3 bases: TGTGCCAGCAGCCTTCCCACGGGAGGCTACACCTTC.

This clonotype has at least ten counts. The chain carries TRBV2 and TRBJ2-7; D is perhaps TRBD1 or TRBD2 (5 bases each). V was clipped by 6 bases and J by 4 bases, with 7 bases between them. The CDR3 is 11 residues long. The germline V gene encodes CDR1 SNHLY and CDR2 FYNNEI. This chain's CDR3 is CASRRGYEQYF. For the CDR3, the DNA is TGTGCCAGCAGGAGGGGATACGAGCAGTACTTC.

This clonotype was detected ten times or more. V usage is TRBV5-1 and J usage is TRBJ2-2; 7 nucleotides agree with TRBD2. The CDR3 runs to 15 residues. CDR1 and CDR2 (germline): SGHRS, YFSETQ. V lost 3 bases and J lost 6; bases outside the gene matches: 8. CDR3: CASSSLGRESGELFF. The CDR3 DNA is TGCGCCAGCAGCTCCCTGGGGCGGGAGTCCGGGGAGCTGTTTTTT.

This clonotype was seen repeatedly, ten times or more. The CDR3 bases are TGTGCCTGGAGTCGTTCGGGTCGAACTGAAGCTTTCTTT. This encodes CAWSRSGRTEAFF. The J gene is TRBJ1-1, the V gene TRBV30, with D hard to call. V shed 2 bases and J shed 5 bases, with 12 bases lying between them. CDR3 length: 13 amino acids. CDR1 GTSNPN and CDR2 SVGIG come from the germline V gene (reference sequence).